This TCR beta chain was profiled in a study of T-cell reconstitution after alpha-beta-depleted transplantation in children. A library of TCRbeta sequences, prepared with unique molecular identifiers, was generated. TCRdb reanalysed the PCR reads using MiXCR and keeps one entry per CDR3 protein. The sample has around 250,000 distinct CDR3 sequences; more than 9% are singletons. V shed 4 bases and J 2 bases; nucleotides not matched to a gene: 7. This CDR3 is 15 amino acids long. Germline V lookup: CDR1 ENHRY, CDR2 SYGVKD. This chain joins TRBV10-3 and TRBJ1-2, with 7 bases matching TRBD1. This TCR was sampled from a human donor who donated a stem cell graft to a child with SCID. Specimen: PBMCs from the stem cell graft donor, collected from the stem cell graft. The CDR3 loop reads CAISVAGQPNYGYTF. The CDR3 region has the DNA TGTGCCATCAGTGTAGCGGGACAGCCAAACTATGGCTACACCTTC.